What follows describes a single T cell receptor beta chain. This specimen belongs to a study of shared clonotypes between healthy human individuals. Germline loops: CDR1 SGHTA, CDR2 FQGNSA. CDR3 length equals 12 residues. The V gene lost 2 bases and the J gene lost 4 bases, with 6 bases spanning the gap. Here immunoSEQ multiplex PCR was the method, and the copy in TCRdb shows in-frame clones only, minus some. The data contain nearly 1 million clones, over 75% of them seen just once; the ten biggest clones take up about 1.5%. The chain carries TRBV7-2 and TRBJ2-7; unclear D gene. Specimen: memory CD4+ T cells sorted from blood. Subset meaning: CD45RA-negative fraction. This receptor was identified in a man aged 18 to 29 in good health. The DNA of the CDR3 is TGTGCCAGCAGCTTACTAAGATACGAGCAGTACTTC. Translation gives CASSLLRYEQYF.